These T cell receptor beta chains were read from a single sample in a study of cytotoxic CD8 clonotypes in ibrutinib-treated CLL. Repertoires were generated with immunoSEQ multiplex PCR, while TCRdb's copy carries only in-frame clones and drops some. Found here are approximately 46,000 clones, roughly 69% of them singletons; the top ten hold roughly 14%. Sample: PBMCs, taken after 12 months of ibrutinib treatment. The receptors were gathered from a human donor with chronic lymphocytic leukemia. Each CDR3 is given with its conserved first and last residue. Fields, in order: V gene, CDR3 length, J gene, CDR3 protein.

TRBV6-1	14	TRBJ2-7	CASSQREGPYEQYF
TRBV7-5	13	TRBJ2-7	CVRSYSTGVEQYF
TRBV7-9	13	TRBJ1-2	CASSPQGDYGYTF
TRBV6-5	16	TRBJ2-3	CASSYSSRGGTDTQYF
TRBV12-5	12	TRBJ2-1	CASGLSINEQFF
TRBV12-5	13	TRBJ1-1	CASGLSANTEAFF
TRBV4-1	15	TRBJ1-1	CASSPRTGRNTEAFF
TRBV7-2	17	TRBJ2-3	CASSFRRTSGSTDTQYF
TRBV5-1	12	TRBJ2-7	CASSSRGPEQYF
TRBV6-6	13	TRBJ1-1	CASTETGLGEAFF
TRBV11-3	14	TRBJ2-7	CASSPQGREFEQYF
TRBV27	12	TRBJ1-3	CATRGNGNTIYF
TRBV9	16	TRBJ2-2	CASSVGTSGSAGELFF
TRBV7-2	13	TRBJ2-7	CASSLADSYEQYF
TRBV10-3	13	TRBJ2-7	CATRDRLISEQYF
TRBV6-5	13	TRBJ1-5	CASSSAARQPQHF
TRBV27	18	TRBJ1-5	CASRLPGRGGYSNQPQHF
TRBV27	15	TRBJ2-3	CASRTSGRYTDTQYF
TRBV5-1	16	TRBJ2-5	CASSPGPAGAQETQYF
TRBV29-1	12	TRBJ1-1	CSVGTGVAEAFF
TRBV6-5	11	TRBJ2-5	CASSSQETQYF
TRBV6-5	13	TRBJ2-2	CASSYSPYGELFF
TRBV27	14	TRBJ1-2	CASSFQGPNYGYTF
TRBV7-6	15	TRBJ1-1	CASRLMTGDYAEAFF
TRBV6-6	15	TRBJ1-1	CATRGQGGWDTEAFF
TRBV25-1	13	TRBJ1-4	CASSDRGGEKLFF